This T cell receptor (beta chain) was recorded in a study of cytomegalovirus exposure and HLA in healthy donors. Study-level results: A later analysis found TCR association rates differed by HLA locus, highest for DRB1 and lowest for HLA-C.

Trimming pared 0 bases from V and 8 bases from J, leaving 6 bases between. CDR1 is MNHEY, CDR2 SMNVEV, per germline (reference sequence). This CDR3 has 12 residues. About this clone itself: Its specificity is unknown.

Use of 60 Vbeta and 13 Jbeta primers characterized the PCR. Assay used: immunoSEQ multiplex PCR; TCRdb lists only in-frame clones, some missing. The sample lists approximately 100,000 clones, approximately 70% occurring once. The chain joins TRBV27 to TRBJ2-3, with D tentatively TRBD2 (5 bases). This TCR was sampled from a man aged 50 or older in good health and CMV-seronegative. Sequencing input: PBMCs. The CDR3 DNA reads TGTGCCAGCAGTTTATCAGGGAGTACGCAGTATTTT. Its translation: CASSLSGSTQYF.